Following are 7 T cell receptor beta chains from one sample sequenced in a study of technical replicates of blood from a few donors. Sequenced by immunoSEQ multiplex PCR; TCRdb stores in-frame clones only, minus some. Seen here are more than 55,000 clones, 85% to 95% observed once, and the top ten hold 0.38%. The specimen was T cells isolated from PBMCs. The receptors were sampled from a human donor in good health.

The V call is TRBV21-1, the J call TRBJ2-3; the table's D call, TRBD2, was not checked against the DNA. TRBV21-1 is designated a pseudogene. The CDR3 has 14 residues. CDR3 coding DNA: TGTGCCACCCCCTTCCGGGATATCACAGATACGCAGTATTTT. It translates to CATPFRDITDTQYF.

The rearrangement uses TRBV4-1 and TRBJ2-1; TRBD2 agrees at 7 bases. Germline V gene lookup returns CDR1 MGHRA and CDR2 YSYEKL. The trim removed 4 bases at V and 6 bases at J, leaving 24 bases unmatched. The CDR3 has 20 amino acids. The CDR3 DNA is TGCGCCAGCAGCCCGGTGGGACGGTTCGTTTTGGGAGGGCCCGGCAATGAGCAGTTCTTC. Translating it yields CASSPVGRFVLGGPGNEQFF.

The V and J genes are TRBV4-3 and TRBJ2-1; TRBD1 agrees at 11 bases. The V gene end was trimmed by 4 bases and the J gene end by 7 bases; junction bases not matched to a gene: 9. Germline CDR1 is LGHNA and CDR2 is YSLEER. The CDR3 runs to 16 residues. CDR3 in amino acids: CASSLNPGQGGNEQFF. The CDR3 DNA is TGCGCCAGCAGCCTAAACCCGGGACAGGGGGGAAATGAGCAGTTCTTC.

The rearrangement joins TRBV6-5 to TRBJ1-4; TRBD1 matches 7 bases. The V gene's germline CDR1 is MNHEY and CDR2 SVGAGI. Unmatched junction bases numbered 6, after V lost 7 bases and J lost 10 bases. The CDR3 length is 12 residues. DNA for the CDR3: TGTGCCAGCAAGGGGGCCGCTGTAAAACTGTTTTTT. Its translation: CASKGAAVKLFF.

The chain's CDR3 is CASSTTFRRQGLNTGELFF. The CDR3 nucleotides are TGTGCCAGCTCAACAACGTTTCGCAGACAGGGTCTAAACACCGGGGAGCTGTTTTTT. The chain carries TRBV18 and TRBJ2-2; 7 bases are shared with TRBD1. Germline lookup yields CDR1 KGHSH and CDR2 LQKENI. The CDR3 is made up of 19 amino acids. Unmatched junction bases numbered 17, after V lost 5 bases and J lost 2 bases.

The chain joins TRBV27 to TRBJ2-1; 11 bases line up with TRBD2. Losses at the gene ends were 6 bases for V and 8 bases for J; bases not matched to a gene: 12. The CDR3 has 16 residues. CDR1 is MNHEY, CDR2 SMNVEV, per germline (reference sequence). CDR3 coding DNA: TGTGCCAGCAGACTGCTAGCGGGGGGTGGATGGGATGAGCAGTTCTTC. This gives the protein CASRLLAGGGWDEQFF.

This chain joins TRBV5-1 and TRBJ2-5; D ambiguous. Germline loops: CDR1 SGHRS, CDR2 YFSETQ. The CDR3 has 13 residues. Trimming took 0 bases from V and 5 from J, leaving 8 bases between them. The CDR3 region has the DNA TGCGCCAGCAGCTTGGTCCCACAGGAGACCCAGTACTTC. Amino acids: CASSLVPQETQYF.